This TCR beta chain was identified during a study of blood T cell repertoires in COVID-19. Study at large: Researchers got acute and convalescent COVID-19 samples from the United States, Italy and Spain.

Authors' data handling: Quantification of nucleated cells was approximated via reference gene primer amplification. The data were produced by immunoSEQ multiplex PCR, yet TCRdb's version contains in-frame clones alone and is incomplete. That table is the source of V, J and clone size, and D and trimming were worked out from the DNA. The profile covers over 400,000 clones, with roughly nine tenths appearing a single time and 6.5% to 9.5% taken by the ten largest. Trimming shortened V by 4 bases and J by 6 bases, and 10 bases separated the two germline ends. From germline, CDR1 is MNHEY and CDR2 SVGAGI. This CDR3 has 14 amino acids. Recovered status in Cohort 3 required two negative PCRs, clearance, or symptom resolution.

The sequence came from a woman in her fifties or sixties who had recovered from COVID-19. What was sequenced was PBMCs or T cells enriched from blood (not recorded which). The chain employs TRBV6-5 and TRBJ1-6; D possibly corresponds to TRBD1 (5 bases). CDR3 loop: CASSSQGSNSPLHF. For the CDR3, the DNA is TGTGCCAGCAGTTCTCAGGGCTCTAATTCACCCCTCCACTTT.